This TCR beta chain was found in a study of T-cell reconstitution after alpha-beta-depleted transplantation in children. Per germline, CDR1 DFQATT and CDR2 SNEGSKA (reference sequence). The CDR3 covers 13 residues. Trimming shortened V by 3 bases and J by 2 bases, and 11 bases separated the two germline ends. The TCRbeta library incorporated unique molecular identifiers. Via MiXCR, TCRdb re-called the PCR reads, giving one row per CDR3 protein. The sample yields 780,000 or so distinct CDR3 sequences, 15% to 20% seen once. This clonotype was counted between two and nine times. The sequences come from PBMCs, mostly from graft donor cells, collected 360 days after TCRalphabeta/CD19-depleted stem cell transplant. The rearrangement uses TRBV20-1 and TRBJ2-7, with no clear D. The source is a male patient younger than 18 who had a stem cell transplant for acute lymphoblastic leukemia, so the T cells may come from the graft donor. Written as DNA, the CDR3 is TGCAGTGCTAGTTCCGGGCCTACCTACGAGCAGTACTTC. It yields the protein CSASSGPTYEQYF.